This TCR beta chain derives from a study of graft-versus-host responses after intestinal transplantation. The wider study: Recipients obtained multivisceral, liver-intestinal, or isolated intestinal transplants. Once they had received anti-thymocyte globulin induction, all recipients took tacrolimus and steroids for approximately 3 years.

Trimming took 1 base from V and 0 from J, leaving 11 bases between them. CDR3 length: 16 amino acids. CDR1 is MGHRA and CDR2 is YSYEKL in the germline V gene. Study-level points and caveats: Recipient marrow showed GvH clones, some seen first in ileum or blood.

With regard to this clone: The antigen is unknown.

Profiled with immunoSEQ multiplex PCR; TCRdb holds only in-frame clones, not every one. The sample holds about 94,000 clones, 91% seen once. The receptor comes from a human donor who received an intestinal transplant. The material sequenced was unstimulated CD8+ T cells sorted from spleen or lymph node cells, taken before intestinal transplant. The rearrangement joins TRBV4-1 to TRBJ2-3, with D uncertain. CDR3 protein: CASSQGPRLSTDTQYF. CDR3 DNA: TGCGCCAGCAGCCAAGGACCCAGACTGAGCACAGATACGCAGTATTTT.